Listed below are T cell receptor beta chains from one sample, sequenced in a study of Graves' ophthalmopathy and Graves' hyperthyroidism. TCRdb itself ran the multiplex PCR reads through MiXCR, one entry per CDR3 protein. Of 200,000 to 300,000 distinct CDR3 sequences detected, approximately 42% appear once; the ten largest clones hold less than 50%. The sequenced material came from peripheral blood. The origin of the receptors is an adult man with Graves' ophthalmopathy. CDR3s include the opening cysteine and the closing phenylalanine or tryptophan. D genes are given only for firm matches. The size entry is marked missing in some rows and otherwise reads once, few, many or a size class.

v_call	j_call	clone_size	d_call	cdr3_aa	cdr3_nt
TRBV9	TRBJ1-1	.	TRBD1	CASTKTGRRGEAFF	TGTGCCAGCACCAAGACAGGGCGTCGGGGTGAAGCTTTCTTT
TRBV24-1	TRBJ1-2	many	.	CATSDVQGYGYTF	TGTGCCACCAGTGATGTACAGGGATATGGCTACACCTTC
TRBV29-1	TRBJ2-6	few	.	CSVGQGGTGANVLTF	TGCAGCGTTGGGCAGGGGGGGACTGGGGCCAACGTCCTGACTTTC
TRBV2	TRBJ1-5	.	.	CASSPSGRMRETQHF	TGTGCCAGCAGTCCAAGCGGTCGGATGAGGGAGACCCAGCATTTT
TRBV29-1	TRBJ2-5	.	.	CSVESAQGREETQYF	TGCAGCGTTGAGTCGGCACAGGGCAGGGAAGAGACCCAGTACTTC
TRBV7-9	TRBJ1-2	.	TRBD1	CASSRGQGADGYTF	TGTGCCAGCAGCCGCGGACAGGGGGCGGACGGCTACACCTTC
TRBV29-1	TRBJ1-2	many	.	CSVAEGRYGYTF	TGCAGCGTTGCCGAGGGTCGGTATGGCTACACCTTC
TRBV10-3	TRBJ2-7	.	.	CASSPWGERDEQYF	TGTGCCAGCAGCCCCTGGGGGGAGAGGGACGAGCAGTACTTC
TRBV5-1	TRBJ2-6	.	.	CASSSLGGPGANVLTF	TGCGCCAGCAGCTCACTGGGCGGGCCTGGGGCCAACGTCCTGACTTTC
TRBV2	TRBJ2-5	.	.	CASRDHRGSGETQYF	TGTGCCAGCAGGGACCATAGGGGGAGTGGGGAGACCCAGTACTTC
TRBV13	TRBJ2-5	.	.	CASSAGLEETQYF	TGTGCCAGCAGCGCCGGCCTGGAGGAGACCCAGTACTTC
TRBV10-3	TRBJ1-3	.	TRBD1	CASSLTGTGVGNTIYF	TGTGCCAGCAGTTTAACCGGGACAGGGGTAGGAAACACCATATATTTT
TRBV7-2	TRBJ1-4	.	TRBD1	CASSMYRGNTEKLFF	TGTGCCAGCAGCATGTACAGGGGGAACACTGAAAAACTGTTTTTT
TRBV20-1	TRBJ1-1	.	TRBD1	CSARDTGEAWNTEAFF	TGCAGTGCTAGAGATACAGGGGAGGCATGGAACACTGAAGCTTTCTTT
TRBV7-9	TRBJ2-3	once	TRBD1	CASSLGQGDTQYF	TGTGCCAGCAGCTTGGGACAGGGAGATACGCAGTATTTT
TRBV20-1	TRBJ2-7	.	.	CSARVDRIYEQYF	TGCAGTGCTAGAGTCGACAGAATCTACGAGCAGTACTTC
TRBV7-9	TRBJ2-5	.	TRBD1	CASSTIGTGQETQYF	TGTGCCAGCAGTACAATCGGGACAGGTCAAGAGACCCAGTACTTC
TRBV7-9	TRBJ2-7	.	TRBD2	CASSSRTSGPYEQYF	TGTGCCAGCAGCTCCAGGACTAGCGGGCCCTACGAGCAGTACTTC
TRBV6-5	TRBJ2-2	.	.	CASSYGFGVELFF	TGTGCCAGCAGTTACGGGTTCGGGGTTGAACTGTTTTTT
TRBV7-8	TRBJ2-5	.	.	CASSLPGVLGETQYF	TGTGCCAGCAGTTTGCCGGGGGTACTCGGGGAGACCCAGTACTTC
TRBV7-3	TRBJ2-5	.	.	CASSEYYGNQETQYF	TGTGCCAGCAGCGAATACTATGGGAACCAAGAGACCCAGTACTTC
TRBV12-3/TRBV12-4	TRBJ2-7	.	.	CASSPQRSNSYEQYF	TGTGCCAGCAGCCCTCAGCGGTCGAACTCCTACGAGCAGTACTTC
TRBV10-3	TRBJ1-1	.	TRBD1	CAISPGDRMSTEAFF	TGTGCCATCAGTCCTGGGGACAGAATGAGCACTGAAGCTTTCTTT
TRBV24-1	TRBJ1-2	many	TRBD1	CATSDPTGEGYGYTF	TGTGCCACCAGTGATCCGACAGGGGAAGGCTATGGCTACACCTTC
TRBV6-5	TRBJ2-5	few	.	CASREGARRETQYF	TGTGCCAGCAGGGAGGGGGCGAGAAGAGAGACCCAGTACTTC
TRBV9	TRBJ1-1	.	.	CASSVERNTEAFF	TGTGCCAGCAGCGTTGAGAGAAACACTGAAGCTTTCTTT
TRBV20-1	TRBJ1-1	many	.	CSARDEPEAFF	TGCAGTGCTAGAGATGAACCAGAAGCTTTCTTT
TRBV7-9	TRBJ1-1	.	.	CASSLILPEAFF	TGTGCCAGCAGCTTAATCTTACCAGAGGCTTTCTTT
TRBV10-3	TRBJ1-5	.	TRBD1	CASSGDRGSNQPQHF	TGTGCCTCTTCTGGGGACAGGGGAAGCAATCAGCCCCAGCATTTT
TRBV24-1	TRBJ2-2	.	.	CATSDLTRAGFGIAGELFF	TGTGCCACCAGTGATTTGACTCGCGCAGGGTTTGGGATCGCCGGGGAGCTGTTTTTT
TRBV6-5	TRBJ1-5	few	.	CASSSPEGLVQHF	TGTGCCAGCAGTTCACCGGAGGGGCTGGTCCAGCATTTT
TRBV20-1	TRBJ1-5	.	.	CSAILGVRAYSNQPQHF	TGCAGTGCTATACTCGGAGTCAGGGCGTATAGCAATCAGCCCCAGCATTTT
TRBV4-1	TRBJ1-5	.	.	CASSLKGPGTYSNQPQHF	TGCGCCAGCAGCTTGAAGGGGCCAGGGACGTATAGCAATCAGCCCCAGCATTTT
TRBV7-9	TRBJ2-2	few	TRBD2	CASSSLAGGRSGELFF	TGTGCCAGCAGCTCCCTAGCGGGAGGCCGGTCCGGGGAGCTGTTTTTT
TRBV2	TRBJ2-7	.	.	CANSWDLGGYEQYF	TGTGCCAACAGCTGGGACCTCGGGGGCTACGAGCAGTACTTC
TRBV5-4	TRBJ1-4	few	.	CASSLDPTDGNEKLFF	TGTGCTAGCAGCTTGGACCCGACGGATGGGAATGAAAAACTGTTTTTT
TRBV7-2	TRBJ2-7	.	.	CASSQMSGLEQYF	TGTGCCAGCAGCCAAATGTCAGGCCTTGAGCAGTACTTC
TRBV2	TRBJ1-5	.	.	CASRGRQVGEPQHF	TGTGCCAGCAGGGGAAGACAGGTTGGGGAGCCCCAGCATTTT
TRBV5-8	TRBJ2-7	few	TRBD2	CASSLGSTSGGEQYF	TGTGCCAGCAGTTTAGGTTCTACTAGCGGGGGCGAGCAGTACTTC
TRBV29-1	TRBJ1-1	many	.	CSVARGNTEAFF	TGCAGCGTCGCCAGGGGTAACACTGAAGCTTTCTTT
TRBV30	TRBJ2-5	.	.	CAWTRKETQYF	TGTGCCTGGACGCGGAAAGAGACCCAGTACTTC
TRBV7-2	TRBJ1-2	.	TRBD1	CASKLTGGSGYTF	TGTGCCAGCAAACTGACAGGGGGCAGTGGCTACACCTTC
TRBV6-5	TRBJ1-2	many	TRBD1	CASSSSGGGYTF	TGTGCCAGCAGCTCATCAGGGGGTGGCTACACCTTC
TRBV10-3	TRBJ1-5	many	TRBD1	CAISSGQGYQPQHF	TGTGCCATCAGTTCTGGACAGGGTTATCAGCCCCAGCATTTT
TRBV7-2	TRBJ1-1	.	TRBD1	CASSSDRANTEAFF	TGTGCCAGCAGCTCGGACAGGGCGAACACTGAAGCTTTCTTT
TRBV6-1	TRBJ1-1	few	.	CASSDRGEPPDEAFF	TGTGCCAGCAGTGATAGGGGGGAACCCCCTGATGAAGCTTTCTTT
TRBV7-2	TRBJ2-7	.	TRBD1	CASSLGGTGVGEQYF	TGTGCCAGCAGCTTAGGAGGGACAGGGGTGGGCGAGCAGTACTTC
TRBV10-3	TRBJ2-7	.	TRBD2	CAIRGLAGGYPPYEQYF	TGTGCCATCAGGGGACTAGCGGGAGGCTACCCCCCCTACGAGCAGTACTTC
TRBV7-2	TRBJ2-6	few	.	CASSFSTGANVLTF	TGTGCCAGCAGCTTCTCGACTGGGGCCAACGTCCTGACTTTC
TRBV2	TRBJ2-7	.	.	CASTPRLVIYEQYF	TGTGCCAGCACCCCCAGACTCGTAATCTACGAGCAGTACTTC